This TCR beta chain is from a study of blood T cell repertoires in COVID-19. Whole-study context: PBMCs, B-cell-depleted T cells, or T cells provided the cDNA or gDNA that made up the material.

In the original processing: From reference gene primer amplification, estimates of nucleated cell counts were derived. Data came from immunoSEQ multiplex PCR; TCRdb stores just in-frame clones and leaves some out. Clone size and V and J calls were adopted from that table, with D and trimming inferred from the DNA. Of 300,000 to 400,000 clones detected, around 89% appear once; the ten largest clones hold around 2.8%. Germline V gives CDR1 LGHNA, CDR2 YNFKEQ. The CDR3 is 16 amino acids. Trimming cost V 2 bases and J 2 bases; bases outside gene matches: 8. While infection was still active, Seattle patients were enrolled and then followed longitudinally.

This chain joins TRBV4-2 and TRBJ1-2, with 7 bases aligning to TRBD1. The sequencing input was peripheral blood. The receptor's source is a woman in her twenties or thirties with COVID-19, enrolled during active disease. CDR3 region: CASSQPRPRGNYGYTF. Written as DNA, the CDR3 is TGTGCCAGCAGCCAACCCCGGCCCAGGGGGAACTATGGCTACACCTTC.